One and the same sample provided the 14 T cell receptor beta chains below, sequenced in a study of blood T cell repertoires in COVID-19. This table comes from immunoSEQ multiplex PCR, and its TCRdb copy is limited to in-frame clones, with some not included. This sample has hundreds of thousands of clones, with roughly nine tenths found just once. Material for sequencing was PBMCs or T cells enriched from blood (not recorded which). These receptors were collected from a man aged 25-45 years who had recovered from COVID-19.

V usage is TRBV5-1 and J usage is TRBJ2-3, with D perhaps matching TRBD2 (5 bases). V was shortened by 4 bases and J by 3 bases, with 18 bases between the two germline ends. This CDR3 has 16 amino acids. Germline V gene data show CDR1 as SGHRS and CDR2 as YFSETQ. In DNA form, the CDR3 reads TGCGCCAGCAGCCCGACCCGGGTGGGCGGGACAGATACGCAGTATTTT. Its translation: CASSPTRVGGTDTQYF.

The chain combines TRBV11-2 with TRBJ1-4; D is possibly TRBD1 (5 bases). V was clipped by 1 base and J by 5 bases, with 17 bases between them. The CDR3 runs to 17 residues. Germline loops: CDR1 SGHAT, CDR2 FQNNGV. CDR3 amino acids: CASSLGGGPRGNEKLFF. For the CDR3, the DNA is TGTGCCAGCAGCTTAGGCGGGGGACCCCGGGGGAATGAAAAACTGTTTTTT.

The chain uses TRBV27 and TRBJ2-1; the D gene is possibly TRBD2 (6 bases). Trimming took 0 bases from V and 7 from J, leaving 13 bases between them. The germline V gene encodes CDR1 MNHEY and CDR2 SMNVEV (reference sequence). This CDR3 spans 15 amino acids. The CDR3: CASSLSGLSGNEQFF. The CDR3 DNA follows: TGTGCCAGCAGTTTATCCGGACTATCGGGAAATGAGCAGTTCTTC.

This chain joins TRBV2 and TRBJ2-7, with D maybe TRBD1 (5 bases). This CDR3 has 11 residues. The V and J ends lost 7 bases and 4 bases respectively, with 8 bases between them. The germline V gene has CDR1 SNHLY and CDR2 FYNNEI. This CDR3 reads CASTQGYEQYF. Written as DNA, the CDR3 is TGTGCCAGCACTCAGGGTTACGAGCAGTACTTC.

The CDR3 nucleotides are TGTGCCAGTAGTATAGACGGGGGAAGCGTTAGCAATCAGCCCCAGCATTTT. It translates to CASSIDGGSVSNQPQHF. The chain employs TRBV19 and TRBJ1-5; maybe TRBD1 (5 bases). V lost 0 bases and J 0 bases, leaving 12 bases between the germline ends. The CDR3 loop spans 17 amino acids. The V gene's germline CDR1 is LNHDA and CDR2 SQIVND (reference sequence).

This sequence joins TRBV18 and TRBJ1-5, with a possible D match to TRBD1 (5 bases). The CDR3 has 16 amino acids. V was trimmed by 3 bases and J by 0 bases, leaving 12 bases between them. CDR1 and CDR2 from the germline V gene are KGHSH and LQKENI. The CDR3 DNA reads TGTGCCAGCTCACCGAAGGGGTCTTATAGCAATCAGCCCCAGCATTTT. The encoded protein is CASSPKGSYSNQPQHF.

J is TRBJ2-2 and V is TRBV7-6, with TRBD1 matching 9 bases. The V and J ends lost 5 bases and 0 bases, in that order; junction bases with no gene match: 4. The length of the CDR3 is 16 residues. Germline CDR1 is SGHVS and CDR2 is FNYEAQ. CDR3 sequence: CASSQGTGSNTGELFF. The CDR3, as DNA: TGTGCCAGCAGCCAAGGGACAGGGTCGAACACCGGGGAGCTGTTTTTT.

CDR3 region: CASSLENGGPPGELFF. The CDR3 DNA sequence: TGTGCCAGCAGCTTAGAGAACGGAGGGCCCCCCGGGGAGCTGTTTTTT. The chain employs TRBV11-3 and TRBJ2-2; the D gene is possibly TRBD2 (6 bases). V gave up 0 bases and J gave up 6 bases, with 14 bases separating them. The CDR3 has 16 amino acids. From germline, CDR1 is SGHNT and CDR2 YENEEA. Together with reference TRBV11-3 and TRBJ2-2, the CDR3 gives the full variable domain: EAGVVQSPRYKIIEKKQPVAFWCNPISGHNTLYWYLQNLGQGPELLIRYENEEAVDDSQLPKDRFSAERLKGVDSTLKIQPAELGDSAVYLCASSLENGGPPGELFFGEGSRLTVL.

The chain links TRBV5-8 to TRBJ1-5; TRBD1 aligns across 8 bases. CDR1 SGHTS and CDR2 YDEGEE come from the germline V gene. This CDR3 region has 12 residues. Trimming cost V 7 bases and J 7 bases; bases outside gene matches: 4. In nucleotides, the CDR3 is TGTGCCAGCGGACAGGGTTTACAGCCCCAGCATTTT. This codes for CASGQGLQPQHF.

The rearrangement links TRBV30 to TRBJ1-5; D may be TRBD1 (5 bases). Germline V gene sequence: CDR1 GTSNPN, CDR2 SVGIG (reference sequence). Trimming stripped 3 bases from V and 3 bases from J, with 9 bases between. CDR3 size: 13 residues. CDR3 DNA sequence: TGTGCCTGGAGCGGGGGGGACAATCAGCCCCAGCATTTT. As protein: CAWSGGDNQPQHF.

This chain joins TRBV11-3 and TRBJ2-2, with 13 bases identical to TRBD2. V lost 4 bases and J lost 6; bases outside the gene matches: 5. The CDR3 is 16 residues long. Germline V CDR1 and CDR2: SGHNT, YENEEA. The CDR3 DNA is TGTGCCAGCAGCTCCGGACTAGCGGGAGTTGCCGGGGAGCTGTTTTTT. It codes for CASSSGLAGVAGELFF.

The chain links TRBV27 to TRBJ2-7; 7 bases are shared with TRBD2. The CDR3 loop spans 16 amino acids. From germline, CDR1 is MNHEY and CDR2 SMNVEV (reference sequence). The V and J ends lost 5 bases and 3 bases, in that order; junction bases with no gene match: 13. CDR3 in amino acids: CASSNPGASGDYEQYF. Written as DNA, the CDR3 is TGTGCCAGCAGTAACCCCGGGGCAAGCGGGGACTACGAGCAGTACTTC.

The chain is built from TRBV19 and TRBJ2-7; 8 bases align to TRBD2. Germline assignment: CDR1 LNHDA and CDR2 SQIVND (reference sequence). The CDR3 extends over 15 amino acids. The V and J ends lost 7 bases and 3 bases, in that order; junction bases with no gene match: 11. This CDR3 reads CASTPGGGPVYEQYF. CDR3 coding DNA: TGTGCCAGTACCCCCGGGGGGGGGCCCGTCTACGAGCAGTACTTC.

This clone was observed a few times. The V call is TRBV7-9, the J call TRBJ2-2, with D maybe TRBD2 (6 bases). V shed 3 bases and J shed 4 bases, with 12 bases lying between them. Per germline, CDR1 SEHNR and CDR2 FQNEAQ (reference sequence). This CDR3 has 15 amino acids. DNA of the CDR3: TGTGCCAGCAGCTTCGGGACTCAGTCCACCGGGGAGCTGTTTTTT. Translation gives CASSFGTQSTGELFF.